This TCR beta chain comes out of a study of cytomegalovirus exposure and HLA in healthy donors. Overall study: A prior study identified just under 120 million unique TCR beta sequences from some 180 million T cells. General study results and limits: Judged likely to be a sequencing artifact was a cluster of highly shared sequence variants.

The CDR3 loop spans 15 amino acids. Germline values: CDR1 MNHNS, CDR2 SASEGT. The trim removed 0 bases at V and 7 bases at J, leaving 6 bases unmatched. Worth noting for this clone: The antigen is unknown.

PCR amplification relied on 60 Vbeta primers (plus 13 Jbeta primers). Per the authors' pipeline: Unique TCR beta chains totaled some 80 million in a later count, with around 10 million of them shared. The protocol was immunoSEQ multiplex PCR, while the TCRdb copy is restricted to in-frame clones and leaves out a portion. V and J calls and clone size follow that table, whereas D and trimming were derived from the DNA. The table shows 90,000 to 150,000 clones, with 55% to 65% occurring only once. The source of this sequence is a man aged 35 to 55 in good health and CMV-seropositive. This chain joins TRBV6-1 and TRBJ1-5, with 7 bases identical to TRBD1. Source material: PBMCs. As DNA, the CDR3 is TGTGCCAGCAGTGAAGCGGCAGGGGGTGTCCAGCCCCAGCATTTT. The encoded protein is CASSEAAGGVQPQHF.